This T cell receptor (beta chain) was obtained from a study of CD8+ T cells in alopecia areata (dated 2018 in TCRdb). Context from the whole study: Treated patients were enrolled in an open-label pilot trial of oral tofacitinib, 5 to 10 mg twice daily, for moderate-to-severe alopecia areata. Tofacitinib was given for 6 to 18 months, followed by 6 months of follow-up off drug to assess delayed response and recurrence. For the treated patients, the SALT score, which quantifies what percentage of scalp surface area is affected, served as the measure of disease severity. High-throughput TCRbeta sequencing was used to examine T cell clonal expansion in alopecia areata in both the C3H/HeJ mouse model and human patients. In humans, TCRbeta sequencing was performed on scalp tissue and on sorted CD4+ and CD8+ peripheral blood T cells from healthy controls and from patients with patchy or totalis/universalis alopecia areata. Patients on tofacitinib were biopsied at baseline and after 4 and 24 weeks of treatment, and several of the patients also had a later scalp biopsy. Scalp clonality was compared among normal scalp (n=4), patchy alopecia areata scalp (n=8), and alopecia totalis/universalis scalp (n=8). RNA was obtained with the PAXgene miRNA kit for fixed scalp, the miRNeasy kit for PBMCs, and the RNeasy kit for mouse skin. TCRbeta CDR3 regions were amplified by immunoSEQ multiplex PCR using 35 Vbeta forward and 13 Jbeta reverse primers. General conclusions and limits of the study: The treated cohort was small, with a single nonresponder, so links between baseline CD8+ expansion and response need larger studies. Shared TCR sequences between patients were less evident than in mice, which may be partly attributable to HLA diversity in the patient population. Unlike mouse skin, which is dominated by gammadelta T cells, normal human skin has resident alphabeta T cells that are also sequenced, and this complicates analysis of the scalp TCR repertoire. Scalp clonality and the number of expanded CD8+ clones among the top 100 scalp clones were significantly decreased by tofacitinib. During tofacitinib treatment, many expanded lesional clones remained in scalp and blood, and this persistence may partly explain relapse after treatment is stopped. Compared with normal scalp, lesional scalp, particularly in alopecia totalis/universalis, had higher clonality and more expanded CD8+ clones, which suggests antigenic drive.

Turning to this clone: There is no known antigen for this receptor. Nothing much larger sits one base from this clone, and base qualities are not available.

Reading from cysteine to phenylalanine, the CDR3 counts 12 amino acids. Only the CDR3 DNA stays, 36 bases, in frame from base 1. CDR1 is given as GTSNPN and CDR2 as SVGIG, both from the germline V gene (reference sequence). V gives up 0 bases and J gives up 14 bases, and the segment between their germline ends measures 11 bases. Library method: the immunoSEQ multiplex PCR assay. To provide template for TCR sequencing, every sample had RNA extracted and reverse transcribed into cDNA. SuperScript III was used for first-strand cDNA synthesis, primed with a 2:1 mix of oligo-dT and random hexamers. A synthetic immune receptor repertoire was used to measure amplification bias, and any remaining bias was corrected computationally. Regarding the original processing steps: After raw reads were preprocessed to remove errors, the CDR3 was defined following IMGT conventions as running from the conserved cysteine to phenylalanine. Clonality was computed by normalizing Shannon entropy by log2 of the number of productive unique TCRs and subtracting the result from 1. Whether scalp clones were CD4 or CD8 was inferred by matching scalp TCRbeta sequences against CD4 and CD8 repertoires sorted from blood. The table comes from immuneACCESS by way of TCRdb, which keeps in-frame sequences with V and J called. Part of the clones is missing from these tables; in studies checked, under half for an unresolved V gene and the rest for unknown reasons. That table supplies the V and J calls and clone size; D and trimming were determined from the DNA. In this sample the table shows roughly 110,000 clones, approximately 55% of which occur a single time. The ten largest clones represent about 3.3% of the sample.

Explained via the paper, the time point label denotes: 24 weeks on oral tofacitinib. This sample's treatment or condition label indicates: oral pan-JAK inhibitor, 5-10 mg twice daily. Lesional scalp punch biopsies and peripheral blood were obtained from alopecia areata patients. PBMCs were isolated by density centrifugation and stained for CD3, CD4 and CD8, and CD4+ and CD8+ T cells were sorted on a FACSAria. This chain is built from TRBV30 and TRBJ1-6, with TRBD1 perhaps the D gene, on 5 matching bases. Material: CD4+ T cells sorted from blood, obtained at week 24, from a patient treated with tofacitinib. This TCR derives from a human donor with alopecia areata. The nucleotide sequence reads TGTGCCTGGAGTGTATTGGGGGAAACCCTCCACTTT. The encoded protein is CAWSVLGETLHF.